This TCR beta chain emerged from a study of cytomegalovirus exposure and HLA in healthy donors (dated by TCRdb to 2016 to 2017). For the study in its entirety: An earlier analysis of about 560 of the donors reported 276 Gb of sequence data and 95 million to 140 million unique TCR beta sequences obtained from some 170 million T cells. An early release that covered approximately 600 HLA-typed donors contained 300 to 350 gigabases of sequencing data and tens of millions of unique TCR sequences. Of the approximately 400 genotyped donors, over 65% fell in the genetic ancestry cluster associated with self-reported Caucasian donors. The study aimed to test whether signatures of past pathogen exposure could be identified by cataloging public T cell receptors. Using immunosequencing, the study profiled T cell repertoires from 640 or so subjects and related those repertoires to cytomegalovirus serostatus. A separate validation cohort of 100 to 150 different subjects was used in addition to the 666-subject first cohort. To predict cytomegalovirus infection status, the study brought together high-throughput TCR immunosequencing, statistical association of individual TCRs with disease status, and machine learning. To study patterns of TCR occurrence, a later analysis re-analyzed previously published TCR beta repertoires from around 700 donors and added high-resolution HLA genotyping. Rather than using new phenotypic data, the later analysis identified candidate immune exposures from TCR beta sequences and from how often those sequences occurred across donors. In an earlier analysis of a few hundred of the donors, high-throughput TCR beta sequencing was used to judge whether each TCR beta V gene segment behaved as functional or pseudogenic. Donor age, sex, ethnicity and CMV serostatus were collected together with the repertoire data. A later genetic analysis used genome-wide SNP genotypes for 398 of the 666 donors, treating that subset as a discovery cohort. Every repertoire in the discovery cohort had been generated on one and the same sequencing platform. HLA typing included class I and class II loci at four-digit resolution. Typing coverage differed by locus: A, B, C, DRB1 and DQB1 were typed in roughly 629-630 donors, DQA1 in around 500, DPA1 in around 580, and DPB1 in 400 to 490. Four to six DR-DQ haplotypes were handled as single units for association and clustering, since linkage in the cohort was strong. Among some 410 genotyped donors of the cohort, an average of 235,054 unique TCR beta nucleotide sequences were sequenced per donor, 15% to 20% of them non-productive.

Beyond this particular receptor, the publication reports: A cluster of highly shared sequence variants was judged likely to represent a technical artifact of the sequencing pipeline. Because the 87-base-pair reads could not distinguish some IMGT-functional V segments, including TRBV6-2 and TRBV6-3, those segments were excluded. Linkage disequilibrium might explain the correlated functional status among segregating V segments, but an unknown experimental factor could not be excluded. Broadly in line with IMGT annotations, most TCR beta V segments showed up in productive rearrangements about 90% or about 30% of the time in an earlier analysis of 450 to 600 of the donors. In this cohort, only TCR beta chains were sequenced, and detectable features were limited by the absence of alpha or paired-chain data. Across donors, most TCR sequences were observed very rarely, whereas some public TCRs were present in many individuals. The classifier was reported to diagnose cytomegalovirus status with high specificity and sensitivity in both the original and validation cohorts. In vitro tests confirmed that a few of the cytomegalovirus-associated TCR beta chains recognize cytomegalovirus antigens. It was suggested by the authors that the approach could potentially be generalized to other disease states and immunological phenotypes. In a later analysis, TCR association rates were found to vary across HLA loci, with the most associated TCRs seen for DRB1 alleles and the fewest for HLA-C alleles. Because HLA typing was unavailable for some donors at each locus, only the typed subset was used in association tests. In a later analysis, HLA-associated TCR beta chains were found to be more clonally expanded and to have lower generation probabilities than equally common non-associated chains. The study gave a list of under 200 TCR beta chains associated with cytomegalovirus. CMV serostatus was the only immune exposure information available for the cohort. According to a later analysis, parvovirus B19, influenza, CMV and Epstein-Barr virus appeared linked to several top co-occurrence clusters. When HLA alleles, especially DR and DQ, strongly co-occurred, TCR associations were difficult to assign to individual alleles. Because counts were too low, about 17 rarely observed V segments, including chromosome 9 orphons, were excluded from the earlier analysis of about 500 of the donors. Roughly uniform sequencing depth across donors was assumed in presence/absence analyses, although this assumption may not hold. A later genetic analysis reported fewer N-insertions in productive TCRs among donors in an Asian-associated ancestry cluster than the roughly 720-donor mean. A further reported finding was that TCR beta sequences accurately predicted the HLA-A and HLA-B alleles for most subjects in the first cohort. Most CMV-associated TCR beta chains appeared to be HLA-restricted in a later analysis, and the HLA associations seemed to be driven largely by CMV exposure. V-gene and J-gene trimming of TCR beta chains was associated with a missense DCLRE1C variant in a later genetic analysis, and the association was replicated in an independent cohort. At a false discovery rate of 0.05, a later analysis linked approximately 18,000 TCR beta sequences to specific HLA alleles.

Regarding this clone: Its antigen remains undetermined. One base away there is no much larger clone; base qualities are not given.

The cohort was made up of hundreds of healthy bone marrow donors. At the time of sampling, all cohort members were nominally healthy, though unrecorded immune exposures were likely present. The donor tested CMV seropositive, placing the donor among the roughly 270 seropositive members of the cohort. A peripheral blood sample was collected from each donor, and TCR beta sequencing was performed on peripheral blood mononuclear cells. The Qiagen DNeasy Blood Extraction Kit was used to extract genomic DNA from the blood cell samples. Library method: the immunoSEQ multiplex PCR assay. A mixture of 60 forward primers for TCR Vbeta segments and 13 reverse primers for TCR Jbeta segments was used in the multiplex PCR. Amplification of the CDR3 region of rearranged TCR beta genes was performed with a multiplex PCR assay on genomic DNA. On the Illumina HiSeq System, the amplified TCR beta libraries were sequenced as 87-base-pair reads. Per the authors' processing: A later analysis tallied 75 million to 95 million unique TCR beta chains across the approximately 670 repertoires, and approximately 11 million of those chains were shared by two or more donors. Raw reads were error-corrected and collapsed into unique sequences by a nearest-neighbor algorithm in which closely related sequences were merged to remove PCR and sequencing errors. Alignment of CDR3 sequences to IMGT reference sequences was used to assign V, D and J gene segments. For a sequence to be retained, a match of at least six nucleotides was required to both a V gene segment and a J gene segment. A rearrangement was called productive if the CDR3 had no stop codons and remained in frame with V and J, and every other rearrangement was called non-productive. CDR3 was defined by IMGT convention, running from the second conserved V-encoded cysteine to the conserved J-encoded phenylalanine. Sequences without an unambiguous match to a single V gene segment were excluded from the earlier analysis of 450 to 650 of the donors. An earlier analysis of about 600 of the donors called V segments functional above 56.7% productive rearrangements and segregating when the between-donor standard deviation exceeded 5%. A statistical classification framework was developed to diagnose cytomegalovirus status using the catalog of TCR beta chain sequences. In a later analysis, V and J genes were assigned by comparing TCR nucleotide sequences against IMGT/GENE-DB human TR gene sequences. Using the TCRdist pipeline, a later analysis assigned CDR3 sequences along with most-parsimonious VDJ recombination scenarios. In a later analysis, each TCR beta chain was defined by its CDR3 amino acid sequence together with its V-gene family, and reads lacking a unique V-gene family were excluded. To address suspected cross-contamination and a sequencing artifact, a later analysis removed some 620 highly shared, low-generation-probability nucleotide sequences. A later analysis calculated a clonal expansion index for each public chain from normalized within-repertoire ranks of inferred template counts. Generation probabilities in a later analysis came from a VDJ recombination model fitted to out-of-frame rearrangements, and those results were checked against IGoR. A later analysis scored TCR-TCR, TCR-HLA and TCR-CMV co-occurrence with hypergeometric tests, applying a repertoire-size bias correction to TCR pairs. To estimate false discovery rates, a later analysis permuted the HLA or CMV assignments 20 times. In a later analysis, co-occurring TCRs were grouped with DBSCAN, and TCRdist sequence similarity was added when clustering was performed within HLA-allele-positive subsets. For co-occurrence clustering, repertoires with fewer than 30,000 or more than 120,000 public chains were excluded, along with a handful of repertoires with anomalous nucleotide sharing. Held by TCRdb, this immuneACCESS table contains in-frame sequences only and omits some clones. Under half of the omission traces to an unresolved V gene where checked; the cause of the rest is unknown. The V and J calls and clone size are taken from that table; D and trimming were inferred from the DNA. The sample table holds 150,000 to 200,000 clones, of which about three quarters were seen once. The ten top clones hold around 15% of the sample.

The germline V gene gives CDR1 as MDHEN and CDR2 as SYDVKM. Cut back by 5 bases and 4 bases, the V and J ends lie 12 bases apart. The CDR3, from cysteine to phenylalanine, totals 14 residues. CDR3 DNA only is kept here, 42 bases in frame from base 1. The TCR comes from a man between 45 and 60 years old in good health and CMV-seropositive. The chain is assembled from TRBV28 and TRBJ1-5; there is no confident call for the D gene. Material for sequencing was PBMCs. The CDR3 here reads CASSPVSRNQPQHF. The nucleotides are TGTGCCAGCAGTCCCGTATCTAGAAATCAGCCCCAGCATTTT.